This T cell receptor beta chain was sequenced for a study of T cell responses to AZD1222 COVID-19 vaccine. Overall study results and limits: Spike-wide vaccine-associated CD4 TCRs dominated at 160-218 and 743-854. Nearly half of unique spike-specific TCRs reportedly avoided B.1.351 and B.1.1.7 mutated regions. A rise in Spike-specific TCR breadth and depth followed two AZD1222 doses. A mostly white British donor set with more females was recruited, and clonal diversity was possibly underestimated.

Note on this clone: Its antigen is currently unknown. An end of the junction differs from the germline gene, which may be a read error.

From germline, CDR1 is SGDLS and CDR2 YYNGEE. The CDR3 loop spans 15 amino acids. The method was immunoSEQ multiplex PCR; TCRdb's version includes in-frame clones alone and lacks a portion of them. This sample's table reports about 140,000 clones. The clonotype comes from an adult in good health. The source material was peripheral blood. The chain combines TRBV9 with TRBJ1-2; TRBD1 aligns across 8 bases. In DNA, the CDR3 is TGTGCCAGCAGCTCAACCGGGACAGGAACCTATAGCTACACCTTC. Protein sequence: CASSSTGTGTYSYTF.